Shown below are 32 T cell receptor beta chains from a single sample sequenced in a study of T cell clones after liver transplantation. TCRdb's copy holds only in-frame clones and misses some; the assay was immunoSEQ multiplex PCR. The table has fewer than 85,000 clones, roughly 80% seen once. The sample here was CD4+ T cells from blood, taken at the 22-month timepoint. The receptors were sampled from a human patient who received a liver transplant. Some T cells here may be from the graft donor.

The chain employs TRBV5-1 and TRBJ2-3; 11 bases agree with TRBD2. This CDR3 comprises 16 residues. Unmatched junction bases numbered 3, after V lost 2 bases and J lost 1 base. Germline V gene data show CDR1 as SGHRS and CDR2 as YFSETQ. The CDR3 loop is CASSLLLAGGTDTQYF. The CDR3 region has the DNA TGCGCCAGCAGCTTATTACTAGCGGGGGGCACAGATACGCAGTATTTT.

The chain uses TRBV6-1 and TRBJ1-5; 7 bases map to TRBD1. CDR3 length: 17 residues. After removal of 1 base from V and 7 bases from J, the junction contained 13 bases not matched to a gene. Germline CDR1 MNHNS, CDR2 SASEGT. The CDR3 sequence is CASSEGWGRGPGQPQHF. For the CDR3, the DNA is TGTGCCAGCAGTGAAGGATGGGGAAGGGGGCCTGGGCAGCCCCAGCATTTT.

The rearrangement joins TRBV4-3 to TRBJ1-3; a weak D match, TRBD1 (5 bases). Trimming pared 0 bases from V and 9 bases from J, leaving 15 bases between. From germline, CDR1 is LGHNA and CDR2 YSLEER. The CDR3 has 15 residues. The CDR3 loop reads CASSQDGARVGTIYF. CDR3 sequence (DNA): TGCGCCAGCAGCCAAGATGGGGCCAGGGTGGGCACCATATATTTT.

This clone has ten or more counts. This chain joins TRBV19 and TRBJ1-2, with D perhaps matching TRBD1 (6 bases). With 4 bases removed from V and 5 bases from J, the gap between germline ends came to 17 bases. The CDR3 spans 15 residues. Per germline, CDR1 LNHDA and CDR2 SQIVND (reference sequence). The CDR3 bases are TGTGCCAGTAGTAGCCGGACAGACCTAGGGTATGGCTACACCTTC. Encoded protein: CASSSRTDLGYGYTF.

The J gene is TRBJ1-2, the V gene TRBV5-1, with D tentatively TRBD1 (5 bases). CDR3 length: 13 residues. Germline values: CDR1 SGHRS, CDR2 YFSETQ. V lost 5 bases to trimming and J lost 3 bases, with 11 bases between them. Here the CDR3 reads CASRTGTDYGYTF. In DNA, the CDR3 is TGCGCCAGCAGAACCGGGACTGACTATGGCTACACCTTC.

The chain recombines TRBV11-3 with TRBJ2-3; 11 nucleotides agree with TRBD1. The trim removed 4 bases at V and 5 bases at J, leaving 11 bases unmatched. Germline loops: CDR1 SGHNT, CDR2 YENEEA. This CDR3 is built from 17 residues. CDR3 residues: CASSSGTGGTGIDTQYF. The CDR3 coding sequence is TGTGCCAGCAGCTCCGGGACAGGGGGGACGGGCATAGATACGCAGTATTTT.

This rearrangement joins TRBV11-2 to TRBJ2-7, with D uncertain. The CDR3 loop spans 13 amino acids. V shed 4 bases and J shed 2 bases, with 9 bases lying between them. CDR1 SGHAT and CDR2 FQNNGV come from the germline V gene. The CDR3 sequence is CASSSDLTYEQYF. In DNA, the CDR3 is TGTGCCAGCAGCTCCGACTTGACCTACGAGCAGTACTTC.

The V and J genes are TRBV29-1 and TRBJ1-1, with 8 positions matching TRBD1. V gave up 2 bases and J gave up 0 bases; unmatched junction bases: 8. The CDR3 contains 16 residues. Per germline, CDR1 SQVTM and CDR2 ANQGSEA. CDR3 bases: TGCAGCGTTGAACCGGGACAGGCAAACATGAACACTGAAGCTTTCTTT. It codes for CSVEPGQANMNTEAFF.

The chain recombines TRBV4-3 with TRBJ2-1; no clear D gene. This CDR3 has 17 residues. V lost 1 base and J 0 bases, leaving 13 bases between the germline ends. CDR1 is LGHNA and CDR2 is YSLEER in the germline V gene. CDR3 region: CASSQVKARSSYNEQFF. The CDR3 nucleotides are TGCGCCAGCAGCCAAGTTAAGGCGAGGAGCTCCTACAATGAGCAGTTCTTC.

This chain uses TRBV25-1 with TRBJ2-7; 11 bases are shared with TRBD2. The CDR3 consists of 14 residues. V was clipped by 4 bases and J by 8 bases; unmatched bases: 7. Germline V gives CDR1 MGHDK, CDR2 SYGVNS. In DNA, the CDR3 is TGTGCCAGCAGTGCCGGGACTAGCGGCGGTAAGCAGTACTTC. Translating it yields CASSAGTSGGKQYF.

V is TRBV4-3 and J is TRBJ2-7; D might be TRBD2 (5 bases). The germline CDR1 and CDR2 sequences are LGHNA and YSLEER. Trimming cost V 0 bases and J 7 bases, with 10 bases left between them. This CDR3 is built from 13 residues. The CDR3 coding sequence is TGCGCCAGCAGCCAAGATTCCGGGGTGGAGCAGTACTTC. This sequence encodes CASSQDSGVEQYF.

By share, this clone ranks as medium-sized. The V gene is TRBV5-1, the J gene TRBJ2-2, with 10 positions matching TRBD2. The junction had 3 bases not matched to a gene; V was cut back by 0 bases and J by 4 bases. The CDR3 runs to 16 residues. CDR1 SGHRS and CDR2 YFSETQ come from the germline V gene. The CDR3 region has the DNA TGCGCCAGCAGCTTGGTAGCGGGAGGTGGCACCGGGGAGCTGTTTTTT. The encoded protein is CASSLVAGGGTGELFF.

This clone was seen a handful of times. V is TRBV19 and J is TRBJ2-2; D possibly uses TRBD1 or TRBD2 (7 bases each). The CDR3 loop spans 15 amino acids. The germline V and J ends were trimmed by 6 bases and 5 bases, with 16 bases remaining between them. In germline, CDR1 is LNHDA, CDR2 SQIVND (reference sequence). The CDR3 DNA reads TGTGCCAGTAGGTCCCGCAGGGGGGGGACCGGGGAGCTGTTTTTT. As protein: CASRSRRGGTGELFF.

The chain combines TRBV7-8 with TRBJ2-5; no clear D gene. The germline V gene has CDR1 SGHVS and CDR2 FQNEAQ. V was trimmed by 0 bases and J by 4 bases, leaving 6 bases between them. The length of the CDR3 is 13 residues. Here the CDR3 reads CASSLAIGETQYF. The CDR3 DNA reads TGTGCCAGCAGCTTAGCGATCGGAGAGACCCAGTACTTC.

V is TRBV5-1 and J is TRBJ1-4, with D possibly TRBD1 on 6 matching bases. The CDR3 length is 17 residues. Trimming left V 4 bases short and J 0 bases short, with 16 bases between. The germline V gene encodes CDR1 SGHRS and CDR2 YFSETQ. The CDR3 protein is CASSVGRTAPTNEKLFF. CDR3 nucleotides: TGCGCCAGCAGCGTGGGGCGGACAGCACCAACTAATGAAAAACTGTTTTTT.

J is TRBJ2-3 and V is TRBV15; D tentatively fits TRBD1 or TRBD2 (5 bases each). The germline gives CDR1 LNHNV, CDR2 YYDKDF (reference sequence). The length of the CDR3 is 15 residues. V was clipped by 5 bases and J by 1 base, with 13 bases between them. CDR3 region: CATSPGWRGTDTQYF. CDR3 in DNA: TGTGCCACCAGCCCAGGGTGGCGGGGCACAGATACGCAGTATTTT.

CDR3 amino acids: CASSRVRQGGEQYF. For the CDR3, the DNA is TGTGCCAGCAGTCGCGTACGACAGGGGGGCGAGCAGTACTTC. V and J are TRBV14 and TRBJ2-7; 9 bases are a match to TRBD1. The V gene end was trimmed by 6 bases and the J gene end by 6 bases; junction bases not matched to a gene: 9. The CDR3 loop spans 14 amino acids. Germline CDR1 and CDR2: SGHDN and FVKESK.

The chain joins TRBV7-3 to TRBJ2-5; 14 bases fit TRBD2. From germline, CDR1 is SGHTA and CDR2 FQGTGA. The trim removed 5 bases at V and 0 bases at J, leaving 5 bases unmatched. The CDR3 spans 17 residues. This CDR3 is CASSPGTSGGDQETQYF. The CDR3 nucleotides read TGTGCCAGCAGCCCAGGGACTAGCGGGGGAGACCAAGAGACCCAGTACTTC.

This chain joins TRBV9 and TRBJ1-2, with D perhaps TRBD1 (6 bases). Deletions cut 2 bases from V and 3 bases from J, with 11 bases between. From germline, CDR1 is SGDLS and CDR2 YYNGEE. This CDR3 comprises 14 residues. This chain's CDR3 is CASSVTGTDYGYTF. Written as DNA, the CDR3 is TGTGCCAGCAGCGTGACAGGAACCGACTATGGCTACACCTTC. Filled out from reference TRBV9 and TRBJ1-2, the complete variable domain reads DSGVTQTPKHLITATGQRVTLRCSPRSGDLSVYWYQQSLDQGLQFLIQYYNGEERAKGNILERFSAQQFPDLHSELNLSSLELGDSALYFCASSVTGTDYGYTFGSGTRLTVV.

The chain links TRBV7-2 to TRBJ2-2, with TRBD2 matching over 13 bases. This CDR3 has 17 residues. With 3 bases clipped from V and 6 bases from J, the junction kept 7 bases outside the gene matches. Germline CDR1 and CDR2: SGHTA and FQGNSA. DNA for the CDR3: TGTGCCAGCAGCTTGGGACTAGCGGGGCGAGGGGCCGGGGAGCTGTTTTTT. The encoded protein is CASSLGLAGRGAGELFF. Full variable domain (outside the CDR3, taken from reference TRBV7-2 and TRBJ2-2): GAGVSQSPSNKVTEKGKDVELRCDPISGHTALYWYRQSLGQGLEFLIYFQGNSAPDKSGLPSDRFSAERTGGSVSTLTIQRTQQEDSAVYLCASSLGLAGRGAGELFFGEGSRLTVL.

The chain couples TRBV7-2 to TRBJ2-7; 7 bases align to TRBD2. CDR1 is SGHTA, CDR2 FQGNSA, per germline. This CDR3 region has 14 residues. Trimming cost V 0 bases and J 4 bases; bases outside gene matches: 3. The CDR3 DNA is TGTGCCAGCAGCTTAGCGGGAGGGAAGTACGAGCAGTACTTC. It specifies CASSLAGGKYEQYF.

The chain employs TRBV7-8 and TRBJ2-2; TRBD2 aligns across 14 bases. J was trimmed by 5 bases and V by 5 bases; bases with no gene match: 10. In germline, CDR1 is SGHVS, CDR2 FQNEAQ. The CDR3 has 18 residues. The CDR3 bases are TGTGCCAGCAGCCCCGGGACTAGCGGGAGATCTTTAACCGGGGAGCTGTTTTTT. It is translated as CASSPGTSGRSLTGELFF.

V is TRBV7-2 and J is TRBJ1-3; D remains ambiguous. CDR3 length: 13 residues. The V and J ends lost 2 bases and 8 bases respectively, with 10 bases between them. CDR1 is SGHTA, CDR2 FQGNSA, per germline. CDR3 sequence (DNA): TGTGCCAGCAGCTTAAACAGTGGGGACACCATATATTTT. Residues: CASSLNSGDTIYF.

To note about this clone: This sample also contains other DNA sequences that code for the same CDR3. V and J are TRBV27 and TRBJ1-2; 7 nucleotides line up with TRBD1. Germline V CDR1 and CDR2: MNHEY, SMNVEV (reference sequence). CDR3 length: 13 amino acids. Trimming at V came to 3 bases and at J to 8 bases, leaving 6 bases not matched to a gene. CDR3 sequence: CASSFRGGEGYTF. Written as DNA, the CDR3 is TGTGCCAGCAGTTTCAGAGGGGGCGAAGGCTACACCTTC.

The chain joins TRBV7-2 to TRBJ1-2, with D uncertain. V was trimmed by 2 bases and J by 2 bases, leaving 9 bases between them. Germline assignment: CDR1 SGHTA and CDR2 FQGNSA. The CDR3 is 14 amino acids. CDR3 sequence: CASSLLVLNYGYTF. In DNA, the CDR3 is TGTGCCAGCAGCTTACTAGTTCTCAACTATGGCTACACCTTC.

CDR3 in DNA: TGTGCCACCACGGATGGGACAGGACCCTACGAGCAGTACTTC. The encoded protein is CATTDGTGPYEQYF. This chain connects TRBV27 to TRBJ2-7; 8 bases are shared with TRBD1. Germline assignment: CDR1 MNHEY and CDR2 SMNVEV (reference sequence). The CDR3 contains 14 residues. J was trimmed by 2 bases and V by 10 bases; bases with no gene match: 10.

This rearrangement joins TRBV28 to TRBJ1-2, with D possibly matching TRBD1 (5 bases). CDR1 is MDHEN, CDR2 SYDVKM, per germline. CDR3 length: 14 amino acids. V lost 3 bases, J lost 4 bases, and 12 bases lay in between. For the CDR3, the DNA is TGTGCCAGCAGTTTTCAGGGAGCCCCCTATGGCTACACCTTC. Encoded protein: CASSFQGAPYGYTF.

CDR3: CASSATSSGANVLTF. The CDR3, as DNA: TGTGCCAGCAGTGCCACAAGTTCTGGGGCCAACGTCCTGACTTTC. The rearrangement joins TRBV28 to TRBJ2-6; D unresolved. The CDR3 runs 15 residues. V shed 5 bases and J shed 1 base, with 9 bases lying between them. CDR1 is MDHEN, CDR2 SYDVKM, per germline.

The CDR3 loop is CASSPVEGYGYTF. The CDR3 coding sequence is TGTGCCAGCTCACCGGTGGAGGGGTATGGCTACACCTTC. V is TRBV18 and J is TRBJ1-2; possible D gene TRBD1, 5 bases. The CDR3 sequence is 13 residues long. Germline V gene data show CDR1 as KGHSH and CDR2 as LQKENI. V was pared by 3 bases and J by 5 bases, with 10 bases between. Full variable domain (outside the CDR3, taken from reference TRBV18 and TRBJ1-2): NAGVMQNPRHLVRRRGQEARLRCSPMKGHSHVYWYRQLPEEGLKFMVYLQKENIIDESGMPKERFSAEFPKEGPSILRIQQVVRGDSAAYFCASSPVEGYGYTFGSGTRLTVV.

J is TRBJ1-2 and V is TRBV5-1; D not resolved. The CDR3 totals 15 residues. Trimming removed 0 bases at V and 3 bases at J, with 12 bases between. Germline V gives CDR1 SGHRS, CDR2 YFSETQ. The CDR3 sequence: CASSLGPEVDYGYTF. CDR3 DNA: TGCGCCAGCAGCTTGGGTCCGGAGGTTGACTATGGCTACACCTTC. Based on the CDR3 plus reference TRBV5-1 and TRBJ1-2, the full variable domain is KAGVTQTPRYLIKTRGQQVTLSCSPISGHRSVSWYQQTPGQGLQFLFEYFSETQRNKGNFPGRFSGRQFSNSRSEMNVSTLELGDSALYLCASSLGPEVDYGYTFGSGTRLTVV.

The rearrangement joins TRBV5-1 to TRBJ2-1; 14 positions agree with TRBD2. The germline gives CDR1 SGHRS, CDR2 YFSETQ. V was clipped by 4 bases and J by 5 bases; unmatched bases: 11. This CDR3 is built from 18 residues. CDR3 protein: CASSGAVPGLAGDNEQFF. In DNA, the CDR3 is TGCGCCAGCAGCGGGGCGGTTCCGGGACTAGCGGGAGACAATGAGCAGTTCTTC.

This sequence joins TRBV15 and TRBJ2-1; D assignment may be TRBD1 or TRBD2 (6 bases each). CDR1 and CDR2 from the germline V gene are LNHNV and YYDKDF (reference sequence). This CDR3 comprises 16 residues. Trimming removed 3 bases at V and 9 bases at J, with 21 bases between. CDR3 DNA sequence: TGTGCCACCAGCAGTCGCGGAGGGGGGCCGGTATTTGAGCAGTTCTTC. Its protein product is CATSSRGGGPVFEQFF.